This TCR beta chain was recorded in a study of CD8 T cells in Susac syndrome. Reverse transcription of about 0.45 to 1 ug RNA was performed with random hexamers. TCRdb reanalysed the immunoSEQ multiplex PCR reads using MiXCR and keeps one entry per CDR3 protein. This table has hundreds of thousands of distinct CDR3 sequences, about 95% appearing once. CD8+ and CD4+ T cells were negatively isolated; TEMRA cells were FACS-enriched. This CDR3 contains 14 residues. V was clipped by 5 bases and J by 0 bases; unmatched bases: 5. Per the germline V gene, CDR1 is GTSNPN and CDR2 is SVGIG (reference sequence).

This sequence was found in a human donor with Susac syndrome. This chain joins TRBV30 and TRBJ1-1; 8 bases match TRBD1. Sequenced sample: CD4+ T cells from PBMCs. The CDR3: CAWGDRTMNTEAFF. In nucleotides, the CDR3 is TGTGCCTGGGGGGACAGGACAATGAACACTGAAGCTTTCTTT.